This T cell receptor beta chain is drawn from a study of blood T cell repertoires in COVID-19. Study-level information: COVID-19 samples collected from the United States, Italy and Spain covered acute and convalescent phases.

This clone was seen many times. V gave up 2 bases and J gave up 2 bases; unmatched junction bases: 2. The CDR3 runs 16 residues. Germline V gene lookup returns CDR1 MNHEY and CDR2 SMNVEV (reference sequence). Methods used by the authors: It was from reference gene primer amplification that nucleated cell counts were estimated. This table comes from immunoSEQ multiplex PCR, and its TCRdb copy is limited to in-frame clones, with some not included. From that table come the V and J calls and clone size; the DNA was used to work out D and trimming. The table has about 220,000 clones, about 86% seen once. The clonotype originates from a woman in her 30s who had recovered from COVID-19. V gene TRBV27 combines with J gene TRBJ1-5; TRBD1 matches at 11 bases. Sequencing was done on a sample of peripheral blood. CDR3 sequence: CASSLRTGGGNQPQHF. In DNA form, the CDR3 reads TGTGCCAGCAGTTTACGGACAGGGGGCGGCAATCAGCCCCAGCATTTT.